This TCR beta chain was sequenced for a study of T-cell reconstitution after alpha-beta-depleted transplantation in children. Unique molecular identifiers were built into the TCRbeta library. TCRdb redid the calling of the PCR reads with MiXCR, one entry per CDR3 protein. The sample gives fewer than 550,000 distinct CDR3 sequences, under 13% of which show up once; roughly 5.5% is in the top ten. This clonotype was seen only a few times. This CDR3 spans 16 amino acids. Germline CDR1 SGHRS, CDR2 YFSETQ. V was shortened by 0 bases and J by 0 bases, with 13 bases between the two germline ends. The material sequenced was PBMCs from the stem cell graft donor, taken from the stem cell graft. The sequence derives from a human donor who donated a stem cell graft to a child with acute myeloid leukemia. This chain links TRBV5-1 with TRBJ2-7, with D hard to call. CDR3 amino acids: CASSLALDGYSYEQYF. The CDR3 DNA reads TGCGCCAGCAGCTTGGCCTTGGACGGGTACTCCTACGAGCAGTACTTC.